This T cell receptor beta chain was sequenced during a study of early T cells in non-severe SARS-CoV-2 infection. Study outcomes and limitations: A preference for anti-spike CD8 responses marked VDJdb matching, which missed private and CD4 specificities.

This CDR3 region has 16 residues. Germline V gene data show CDR1 as SGHVS and CDR2 as FQNEAQ. The V and J ends lost 5 bases and 4 bases, in that order; junction bases with no gene match: 6. This clonotype was found many times. Its specificity is not known. Individual cDNA molecules received unique molecular identifiers during library preparation. TCRdb called the 5' RACE reads again in MiXCR, with one record for every CDR3 protein. The sample carries 99,000 or so distinct CDR3 sequences, roughly 17% recorded once. The clonotype originates from an adult who was a healthcare worker with PCR-confirmed SARS-CoV-2 infection or an uninfected control (not recorded which). The sequenced material came from whole blood. This rearrangement joins TRBV7-8 to TRBJ2-2; 11 bases fit TRBD2. This CDR3 is CASSPGGTSGTGELFF. As DNA, the CDR3 is TGTGCCAGCAGCCCAGGGGGGACTAGCGGCACCGGGGAGCTGTTTTTT.